This T cell receptor beta chain comes out of a study of blood T cell repertoires in COVID-19 (dated by TCRdb to 2018 to 2020). A note on the overall study: The collaborator samples originated in the United States, Italy and Spain and spanned the acute and convalescent phases of COVID-19. The prospective study material was composed of cDNA or gDNA derived from T cells, B-cell-depleted T cells, or PBMCs. The dataset comprised deeply sampled blood TCRbeta repertoires from subjects exposed to, actively infected with, or recovered from COVID-19. The repertoires were released in a freely available public database intended as a resource for research on the immune response to SARS-CoV-2. Samples came from the ongoing ImmuneRACE study (first 160 participants) plus 1,254 subjects from 6 global collaborators. The sample metadata nearly always contained a de-identified subject ID, COVID-19 status, age in years and sex. Where HLA class I and class II types were available, the types were taken from metadata supplied by the sample provider, not from assay-based typing.

The paper's findings and limits, for the study overall: How much clinical and demographic metadata was included differed by source and by participant, and the metadata was provided uncurated.

CDR1 and CDR2, looked up from the germline V gene (reference sequence), are SGHKS and YYEKEE. From cysteine to phenylalanine, the CDR3 is 16 amino acids long. CDR3 DNA only is kept here, 48 bases in frame from base 1. Unmatched junction bases come to 13, with V trimmed by 4 bases and J by 7 bases. TCRbeta CDR3 regions were amplified from genomic DNA by means of the immunoSEQ Assay, a bias-controlled multiplex PCR. On the study's bioinformatics: The number of nucleated cells in each sample was estimated from the amplification of reference gene primers within the assay. Sequence reads were collapsed and filtered to measure the absolute abundance of every unique TCRbeta CDR3 rearrangement. For each sample, productive Simpson clonality was calculated as the square root of Simpson's diversity index over productive rearrangements. TCRdb obtained this table from immuneACCESS and retained in-frame rearrangements with V and J assigned. These tables miss some clones; where compared with another copy, unresolved V genes account for less than half of the shortfall, and the remainder is unexplained. For V, J and clone size, that table is used; D and trimming come from the DNA. The sample table contains 150,000 to 200,000 clones; only one count was recorded for 85% of them. The ten largest clones capture over 3% of the sample.

Regarding this clone: It has no known antigen specificity. The input lacks base qualities; no much larger clone sits a single base away.

Whole blood was collected in K2EDTA tubes by collaborating institutions according to the institutions' own protocols. Collaborator samples were shipped for TCRbeta analysis as frozen whole blood, isolated PBMCs, or DNA extracted from either sample type. The sequenced sample was peripheral blood. The rearranged segments are TRBV5-5 and TRBJ1-4; 7 central nucleotides agree with TRBD1. The TCR sequence derives from a human donor with acute or convalescent COVID-19. The donor label of this sample is uncertain. CDR3 reads: CASSPHTGVASEKLFF. The sequence in DNA is TGTGCCAGCAGCCCCCACACAGGGGTAGCAAGTGAAAAACTGTTTTTT.